This TCR beta chain was captured by sequencing in a study of identical twins. With regard to this clonotype: Its target is unknown.

A universal primer site was incorporated via template switching, and the cDNA contained unique molecular identifiers. One entry per CDR3 protein, called by TCRdb with MiXCR from the 5' RACE reads. The table includes 650,000 to 800,000 distinct CDR3 sequences, 8.5% to 9.5% detected once. Germline CDR1 is KGHSH and CDR2 is LQKENI. Trimming cost V 8 bases and J 0 bases, with 16 bases left between them. CDR3 length equals 15 residues. Study-wide findings and caveats: Those out-of-frame alpha sequences shared by twins showed an excess of low generation probability.

The sample was also linked to a second study, of yellow fever vaccine responses in identical twins. That source notes: After vaccination, twins' T cell response reportedly seemed partly convergent, partly personalized.

The receptor was derived from a young woman in good health. The chain uses TRBV18 and TRBJ1-2, with D perhaps TRBD1 (6 bases). Sequenced sample: PBMCs. The CDR3 nucleotides are TGTGCCAGCCAAGGGACAACCTCGTCTAACTATGGCTACACCTTC. Translation gives CASQGTTSSNYGYTF.